These 16 T cell receptor beta chains originate from one sample sequenced in a study of cytomegalovirus exposure and HLA in healthy donors. 60 Vbeta and 13 Jbeta primers were used in PCR. Sequenced by immunoSEQ multiplex PCR; TCRdb stores in-frame clones only, minus some. The top ten clones hold around 3.2% of a sample with 75,000 to 100,000 clones, about 77% of them seen once. The sample taken for sequencing was PBMCs. The receptors shown here come from a man aged 35-49 years in good health and CMV-seronegative.

CDR3 residues: CASTERTTGQETQYF. CDR3 in DNA: TGTGCCAGCACCGAAAGGACGACAGGGCAGGAGACCCAGTACTTC. The V gene is TRBV6-1, the J gene TRBJ2-5; the match to TRBD1 covers 7 bases. The J segment lost 5 bases and the V segment lost 7 bases, leaving 13 bases of the junction unmatched. The CDR3 runs 15 residues. From germline, CDR1 is MNHNS and CDR2 SASEGT.

The gene calls are TRBV5-1 and TRBJ2-7; 8 bases agree with TRBD1. There are 14 residues in the CDR3. Germline V gives CDR1 SGHRS, CDR2 YFSETQ. The V segment lost 1 base and the J segment 5 bases; nucleotides outside the gene matches: 5. The CDR3 sequence: CASSLSGQGNEQYF. CDR3 nucleotides: TGCGCCAGCAGCTTGTCAGGACAGGGCAACGAGCAGTACTTC.

This clone was observed a few times. The CDR3 nucleotides are TGTGCCAGCAGTGAAACGGCTAGCGGATACAACACAGATACGCAGTATTTT. It is translated as CASSETASGYNTDTQYF. The chain recombines TRBV2 with TRBJ2-3, with 7 bases identical to TRBD2. Germline loops: CDR1 SNHLY, CDR2 FYNNEI. The CDR3 covers 17 residues. The ends lost 2 bases at V and 2 bases at J; junction bases unmatched: 10.

This chain connects TRBV10-2 to TRBJ1-5; possible D gene TRBD1, 5 bases. With 0 bases removed from V and 2 bases from J, the gap between germline ends came to 8 bases. This CDR3 has 15 residues. Germline assignment: CDR1 WSHSY and CDR2 SAAADI. The CDR3 here is CASSESSRGNQPQHF. The CDR3 DNA sequence: TGCGCCAGCAGTGAGTCCAGCAGGGGCAATCAGCCCCAGCATTTT.

The V gene is TRBV7-9, the J gene TRBJ2-1, with TRBD1 as a possible D gene (6 bases). CDR1 and CDR2 from the germline V gene are SEHNR and FQNEAQ (reference sequence). V gave up 5 bases and J gave up 7 bases, with 15 bases separating them. The CDR3 consists of 14 residues. The CDR3 DNA reads TGTGCCAGCAGCCAAGGACAGTTCGATAATGAGCAGTTCTTC. This codes for CASSQGQFDNEQFF. Full variable domain (remainder filled in from reference TRBV7-9 and TRBJ2-1): DTGVSQNPRHKITKRGQNVTFRCDPISEHNRLYWYRQTLGQGPEFLTYFQNEAQLEKSRLLSDRFSAERPKGSFSTLEIQRTEQGDSAMYLCASSQGQFDNEQFFGPGTRLTVL.

Written as DNA, the CDR3 is TGTGCCAGCAGCTGGGACTACTACAATGAGCAGTTCTTC. Protein product: CASSWDYYNEQFF. The chain uses TRBV7-2 and TRBJ2-1, with 7 bases matching TRBD2. Germline V lookup: CDR1 SGHTA, CDR2 FQGNSA. The ends lost 4 bases at V and 3 bases at J; junction bases unmatched: 0. This CDR3 has 13 amino acids.

The chain uses TRBV4-2 and TRBJ1-1, with 7 positions matching TRBD1. Per germline, CDR1 LGHNA and CDR2 YNFKEQ. After removal of 0 bases from V and 8 bases from J, the junction contained 3 bases not matched to a gene. CDR3 size: 13 residues. CDR3 DNA: TGTGCCAGCAGCCAAGATACAGGGGCCGAAGCTTTCTTT. It yields the protein CASSQDTGAEAFF.

The V and J genes are TRBV2 and TRBJ2-3; no firm D call. The germline V gene encodes CDR1 SNHLY and CDR2 FYNNEI. The CDR3 runs to 13 residues. Trimming removed 6 bases at V and 0 bases at J, with 7 bases between. Here the CDR3 reads CASSPSSTDTQYF. The DNA for the CDR3 is TGTGCCAGCAGCCCTTCTAGCACAGATACGCAGTATTTT. Filled out from reference TRBV2 and TRBJ2-3, the complete variable domain reads EPEVTQTPSHQVTQMGQEVILRCVPISNHLYFYWYRQILGQKVEFLVSFYNNEISEKSEIFDDQFSVERPDGSNFTLKIRSTKLEDSAMYFCASSPSSTDTQYFGPGTRLTVL.

The chain is built from TRBV4-2 and TRBJ2-5; 7 nucleotides align to TRBD2. Unmatched junction bases numbered 13, after V lost 0 bases and J lost 6 bases. Germline CDR1 LGHNA, CDR2 YNFKEQ. CDR3 length equals 17 residues. The CDR3 DNA sequence: TGTGCCAGCAGCCAAGAAGGGACGGGGGGTGGGGGAAAGACCCAGTACTTC. Amino acids: CASSQEGTGGGGKTQYF.

This clone has only a few counts. The CDR3 reads CASSESLPDRGHYEQYF. The CDR3 coding sequence is TGTGCCAGCAGTGAAAGCCTTCCGGACAGGGGCCACTACGAGCAGTACTTC. The chain links TRBV6-1 to TRBJ2-7; TRBD1 matches 9 bases. The CDR3 loop spans 17 amino acids. Per germline, CDR1 MNHNS and CDR2 SASEGT. J was trimmed by 3 bases and V by 2 bases; bases with no gene match: 11.

The chain carries TRBV2 and TRBJ2-3; possibly TRBD1 for D (5 bases). Germline CDR1 SNHLY, CDR2 FYNNEI. The CDR3 consists of 16 residues. The V end lost 6 bases, the J end lost 0 bases, and 16 bases lay between the germline ends. The CDR3 DNA follows: TGTGCCAGCAGCCGAAACCCTGGACACAGCACAGATACGCAGTATTTT. It encodes CASSRNPGHSTDTQYF.

The rearrangement joins TRBV6-6 to TRBJ2-7; D gene uncertain. The CDR3 spans 13 residues. The ends were cut back, 7 bases at V and 5 bases at J, with 15 bases in the middle. The germline gives CDR1 MNHNY, CDR2 SVGAGI (reference sequence). CDR3: CASTARPTDEQYF. In DNA, the CDR3 is TGTGCCAGCACCGCCAGGCCCACCGACGAGCAGTACTTC.

The rearrangement joins TRBV5-1 to TRBJ1-1, with a weak D call TRBD1 (6 bases). V dropped 3 bases and J dropped 1 base, with 16 bases sitting between them. The CDR3 length is 16 residues. Looked up from germline, CDR1 is SGHRS and CDR2 is YFSETQ. Written as DNA, the CDR3 is TGCGCCAGCAGCTCGGCCCCAACAGGGACGAACACTGAAGCTTTCTTT. Amino acids: CASSSAPTGTNTEAFF.

The chain combines TRBV6-1 with TRBJ1-2, with TRBD1 matching 7 bases. The CDR3 loop spans 12 amino acids. V shed 9 bases and J 8 bases; nucleotides not matched to a gene: 9. Germline V gene lookup returns CDR1 MNHNS and CDR2 SASEGT. The CDR3 sequence is CARPPNRGGYTF. DNA of the CDR3: TGTGCCAGACCTCCGAACAGGGGCGGCTACACCTTC.

The rearrangement uses TRBV6-5 and TRBJ1-1, with 8 bases aligning to TRBD1. Germline CDR1 MNHEY, CDR2 SVGAGI. This CDR3 is 14 amino acids long. V gave up 6 bases and J gave up 8 bases; unmatched junction bases: 11. The CDR3 sequence: CASRPRQGKPEAFF. CDR3 nucleotide sequence: TGTGCCAGCAGGCCCCGACAGGGGAAACCAGAAGCTTTCTTT.

This chain connects TRBV19 to TRBJ1-1; D is perhaps TRBD1 (5 bases). Between the trimmed V and J ends, which lost 3 bases and 3 bases, there was a span of 11 bases. This CDR3 is 14 amino acids long. The germline V gene has CDR1 LNHDA and CDR2 SQIVND (reference sequence). The CDR3 region has the DNA TGTGCCAGTAGTATCGATGAAGGGGACACTGAAGCTTTCTTT. This gives the protein CASSIDEGDTEAFF. The full variable domain, completed using reference TRBV19 and TRBJ1-1, is DGGITQSPKYLFRKEGQNVTLSCEQNLNHDAMYWYRQDPGQGLRLIYYSQIVNDFQKGDIAEGYSVSREKKESFPLTVTSAQKNPTAFYLCASSIDEGDTEAFFGQGTRLTVV.